Listed here are 22 T cell receptor beta chains from one sample, sequenced in a study of blood T cell repertoires in COVID-19. Clones were read by immunoSEQ multiplex PCR, and TCRdb kept only the in-frame ones, dropping some. The sample includes roughly 120,000 clones, 75% to 90% of them seen just once. The sequencing input was peripheral blood. The receptor set was obtained from a human donor in a cohort sampled during active COVID-19.

The chain carries TRBV5-1 and TRBJ2-3, with 10 nucleotides matching TRBD2. With V trimmed by 1 base and J by 1 base, 12 bases remained unmatched. The CDR3 totals 19 residues. Per the germline V gene, CDR1 is SGHRS and CDR2 is YFSETQ. CDR3 amino acids: CASSLRAPTSGDRTDTQYF. In DNA, the CDR3 is TGCGCCAGCAGCTTGAGAGCTCCAACTAGCGGGGATCGCACAGATACGCAGTATTTT.

The chain combines TRBV2 with TRBJ2-7, with TRBD1 matching over 11 bases. The V gene end was trimmed by 6 bases and the J gene end by 5 bases; junction bases not matched to a gene: 6. Germline V gene data show CDR1 as SNHLY and CDR2 as FYNNEI. This CDR3 spans 14 amino acids. The CDR3 DNA is TGTGCCAGCAGCCGGGACAGGGGGATCCACGAGCAGTACTTC. Amino acids: CASSRDRGIHEQYF.

The sample holds one count of this clone. The chain has TRBV24-1 and TRBJ2-1; a possible D gene is TRBD2 (6 bases). The CDR3 is 14 amino acids. V was cut by 9 bases and J by 5 bases, with 16 bases left in between. Germline V CDR1 and CDR2: KGHDR, SFDVKD. The CDR3 DNA reads TGTGCCACCTCTCACCCCGGCGGGAACAATGAGCAGTTCTTC. This codes for CATSHPGGNNEQFF.

The chain employs TRBV5-4 and TRBJ1-2; D is ambiguous. V dropped 5 bases and J dropped 0 bases, with 14 bases sitting between them. The CDR3 contains 15 residues. In germline, CDR1 is SGHNT, CDR2 YYREEE (reference sequence). CDR3 DNA: TGTGCCAGCAGAGCTGATGCGGGGACTAACTATGGCTACACCTTC. This sequence encodes CASRADAGTNYGYTF.

The chain is built from TRBV10-3 and TRBJ2-5; TRBD2 might be the D (6 bases). The germline V and J ends were trimmed by 6 bases and 2 bases, with 16 bases remaining between them. Germline assignment: CDR1 ENHRY and CDR2 SYGVKD. This CDR3 has 15 amino acids. CDR3 bases: TGTGCCATCAGAGCCGGGACTGGACCACAAGAGACCCAGTACTTC. It codes for CAIRAGTGPQETQYF.

The chain couples TRBV5-6 to TRBJ2-3, with D unclear. The length of the CDR3 is 12 residues. The germline V gene has CDR1 SGHDT and CDR2 YYEEEE. Trimming took 4 bases from V and 7 from J, leaving 10 bases between them. CDR3 sequence reads: CASSQSLNTQYF. The CDR3, as DNA: TGTGCCAGCAGCCAATCCCTAAATACGCAGTATTTT.

This chain connects TRBV4-3 to TRBJ1-1; the D gene is possibly TRBD1 (6 bases). Germline V gene data show CDR1 as LGHNA and CDR2 as YSLEER. The V end was cut by 3 bases, the J end by 2 bases, with 13 bases between. CDR3 length: 15 residues. The CDR3 sequence is CASSHSGTSNTEAFF. CDR3 bases: TGCGCCAGCAGCCATTCCGGGACATCTAACACTGAAGCTTTCTTT.

The chain recombines TRBV19 with TRBJ2-1; 12 bases match TRBD1. The CDR3 runs 16 residues. V dropped 5 bases and J dropped 12; count of bases not matched to a gene: 14. Germline assignment: CDR1 LNHDA and CDR2 SQIVND (reference sequence). This CDR3 reads CASSGRDRGREKRQFF. The CDR3 coding sequence is TGTGCCAGTAGTGGAAGGGACAGGGGGCGCGAAAAACGGCAGTTCTTC.

The chain combines TRBV14 with TRBJ2-3; D might be TRBD2 (7 bases). The CDR3 totals 15 residues. Trimming took 4 bases from V and 7 from J, leaving 18 bases between them. CDR1 and CDR2 (germline): SGHDN, FVKESK. The CDR3 reads CASSLPIGGANTQYF. The CDR3 bases are TGTGCCAGCAGCCTCCCTATTGGGGGGGCTAATACGCAGTATTTT. The full variable domain, its missing parts supplied by reference TRBV14 and TRBJ2-3, is EAGVTQFPSHSVIEKGQTVTLRCDPISGHDNLYWYRRVMGKEIKFLLHFVKESKQDESGMPNNRFLAERTGGTYSTLKVQPAELEDSGVYFCASSLPIGGANTQYFGPGTRLTVL.

The chain links TRBV18 to TRBJ1-5; D remains unclear. Germline V gene sequence: CDR1 KGHSH, CDR2 LQKENI. The CDR3 is 17 residues long. V shed 0 bases and J shed 1 base, with 13 bases lying between them. The CDR3 nucleotides are TGTGCCAGCTCACCACCCCCCCCCGGGAGGAGCAATCAGCCCCAGCATTTT. Translation: CASSPPPPGRSNQPQHF.

This chain joins TRBV29-1 and TRBJ2-5; a weak D match, TRBD1 (6 bases). Germline CDR1 reads SQVTM; CDR2 reads ANQGSEA. V was cut by 6 bases and J by 5 bases, with 19 bases left in between. This CDR3 is 14 amino acids long. The CDR3 protein is CSVATGPVGETQYF. The CDR3 nucleotides read TGCAGCGTCGCGACAGGACCTGTGGGGGAGACCCAGTACTTC.

The V and J genes are TRBV19 and TRBJ2-3; 8 nucleotides match TRBD2. Germline-derived CDR1 and CDR2 are LNHDA and SQIVND (reference sequence). V dropped 3 bases and J dropped 0; count of bases not matched to a gene: 5. CDR3 size: 16 residues. CDR3 region: CASSIRTSPSTDTQYF. DNA for the CDR3: TGTGCCAGTAGTATCAGGACTAGCCCTAGCACAGATACGCAGTATTTT.

This chain uses TRBV18 with TRBJ1-1; D gene ambiguous. V shed 1 base and J shed 3 bases, with 9 bases lying between them. The CDR3 is 14 residues long. The germline gives CDR1 KGHSH, CDR2 LQKENI. CDR3 loop: CASSPRGIYTEAFF. DNA of the CDR3: TGTGCCAGCTCACCACGAGGCATATACACTGAAGCTTTCTTT.

J is TRBJ2-1 and V is TRBV15, with D uncertain. The V end lost 7 bases, the J end lost 6 bases, and 13 bases lay between the germline ends. CDR1 and CDR2 (germline): LNHNV, YYDKDF (reference sequence). This CDR3 has 13 residues. CDR3 sequence: CATNHYYRNEQFF. The CDR3 DNA sequence: TGTGCCACCAACCATTACTACCGCAATGAGCAGTTCTTC.

This chain links TRBV5-1 with TRBJ2-3; the match to TRBD1 covers 10 bases. The germline CDR1 and CDR2 sequences are SGHRS and YFSETQ. CDR3 size: 15 residues. After removal of 4 bases from V and 4 bases from J, the junction contained 6 bases not matched to a gene. CDR3 loop: CASSVAGQGSDTQYF. In DNA, the CDR3 is TGCGCCAGCAGCGTAGCGGGACAGGGGTCAGATACGCAGTATTTT.

This sequence joins TRBV7-9 and TRBJ1-1; possible D gene TRBD1, 5 bases. V lost 0 bases and J lost 11, with 16 bases in between. The germline V gene has CDR1 SEHNR and CDR2 FQNEAQ (reference sequence). CDR3 length: 14 residues. This chain's CDR3 is CASSLAQGPEGAFF. As DNA, the CDR3 is TGTGCCAGCAGCTTAGCGCAGGGTCCCGAAGGGGCTTTCTTT.

This chain uses TRBV7-6 with TRBJ2-5; D remains unclear. V was clipped by 2 bases and J by 1 base, with 11 bases between them. CDR3 size: 15 residues. CDR1 SGHVS and CDR2 FNYEAQ come from the germline V gene. The CDR3 region has the DNA TGTGCCAGCAGCTTATCGGGTCTAGGCCAAGAGACCCAGTACTTC. Its translation: CASSLSGLGQETQYF.

The chain employs TRBV7-2 and TRBJ2-6, with D possibly TRBD1 on 6 matching bases. The germline V and J ends were trimmed by 5 bases and 1 base, with 9 bases remaining between them. This CDR3 spans 15 amino acids. CDR1 SGHTA and CDR2 FQGNSA come from the germline V gene. The CDR3 here is CASSPTGSGANVLTF. The CDR3, as DNA: TGTGCCAGCAGCCCTACAGGGTCTGGGGCCAACGTCCTGACTTTC.

The CDR3 is CASSLGRGEQYF. The CDR3 DNA is TGTGCCAGCAGCTTAGGCAGAGGCGAGCAGTACTTC. This chain links TRBV7-9 with TRBJ2-7; no firm D call. This CDR3 comprises 12 residues. Deletions cut 1 base from V and 6 bases from J, with 7 bases between. The germline gives CDR1 SEHNR, CDR2 FQNEAQ (reference sequence). Combining the CDR3 with reference TRBV7-9 and TRBJ2-7 gives the whole variable domain DTGVSQNPRHKITKRGQNVTFRCDPISEHNRLYWYRQTLGQGPEFLTYFQNEAQLEKSRLLSDRFSAERPKGSFSTLEIQRTEQGDSAMYLCASSLGRGEQYFGPGTRLTVT.

The chain recombines TRBV20-1 with TRBJ1-3; 7 nucleotides match TRBD1. The CDR3 spans 16 residues. J lost 0 bases, V lost 3 bases, and 8 bases had no gene match. Germline CDR1 and CDR2: DFQATT and SNEGSKA (reference sequence). CDR3 amino acids: CSASTSGGYSGNTIYF. In DNA, the CDR3 is TGCAGTGCTAGTACGTCAGGGGGGTACTCTGGAAACACCATATATTTT.

This clone has a handful of counts. The genes are TRBV4-1 and TRBJ1-5; D is undetermined. Germline V gene sequence: CDR1 MGHRA, CDR2 YSYEKL. CDR3 size: 12 residues. The ends were cut back, 2 bases at V and 3 bases at J, with 2 bases in the middle. The CDR3 reads CASSQHNQPQHF. CDR3 nucleotides: TGCGCCAGCAGCCAACACAATCAGCCCCAGCATTTT.

The chain carries TRBV9 and TRBJ1-1, with D unclear. V lost 4 bases and J 0 bases, leaving 31 bases between the germline ends. CDR1 and CDR2 (germline): SGDLS, YYNGEE. The CDR3 has 21 residues. CDR3 protein: CASSPTGKGAPTSPMNTEAFF. The CDR3 DNA reads as TGTGCCAGCAGCCCCACGGGGAAGGGTGCCCCTACAAGTCCTATGAACACTGAAGCTTTCTTT.